This T cell receptor beta chain appears in the sequencing data of a study of CD8+ T cells in alopecia areata. It was cDNA, reverse transcribed from extracted RNA, that served as the sequencing template. Clones were sequenced by immunoSEQ multiplex PCR, and TCRdb holds only the in-frame ones, with some missing. Of around 190,000 clones detected, 50% to 75% appear once; the ten largest clones hold more than 3.5%. Germline V gives CDR1 SQVTM, CDR2 ANQGSEA. V gave up 4 bases and J gave up 5 bases, with 14 bases separating them. CDR3 length: 13 residues. The treatment: oral pan-JAK inhibitor, 5-10 mg twice daily.

V is TRBV29-1 and J is TRBJ2-5; D assignment may be TRBD1 or TRBD2 (5 bases each). The receptor comes from a human donor with alopecia areata. The sample was CD4+ T cells sorted from blood, taken at week 4, from a patient treated with tofacitinib. CDR3 residues: CSVGGAGWETQYF. As DNA, the CDR3 is TGCAGCGTTGGGGGCGCGGGTTGGGAGACCCAGTACTTC.